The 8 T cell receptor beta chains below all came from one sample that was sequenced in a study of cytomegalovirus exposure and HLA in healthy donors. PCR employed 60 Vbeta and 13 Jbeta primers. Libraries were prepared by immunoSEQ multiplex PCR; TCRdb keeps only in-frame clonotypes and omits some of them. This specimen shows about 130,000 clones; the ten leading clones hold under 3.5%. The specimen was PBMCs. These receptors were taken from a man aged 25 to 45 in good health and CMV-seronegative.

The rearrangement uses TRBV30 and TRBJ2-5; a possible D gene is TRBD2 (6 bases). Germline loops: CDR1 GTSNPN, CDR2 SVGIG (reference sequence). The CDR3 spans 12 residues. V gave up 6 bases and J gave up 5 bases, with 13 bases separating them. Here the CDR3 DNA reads TGTGCCTGCGCCGGAGGGGACGAGACCCAGTACTTC. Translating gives CACAGGDETQYF.

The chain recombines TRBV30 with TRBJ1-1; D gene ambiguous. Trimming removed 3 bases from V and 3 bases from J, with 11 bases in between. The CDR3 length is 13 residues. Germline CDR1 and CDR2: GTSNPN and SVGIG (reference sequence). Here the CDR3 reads CAWRQQVHTEAFF. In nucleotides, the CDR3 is TGTGCCTGGAGGCAGCAGGTTCACACTGAAGCTTTCTTT.

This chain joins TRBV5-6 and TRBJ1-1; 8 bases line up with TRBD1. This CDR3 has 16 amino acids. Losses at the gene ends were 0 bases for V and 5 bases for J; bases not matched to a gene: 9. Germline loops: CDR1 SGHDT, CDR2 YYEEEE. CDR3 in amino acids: CASSLGGTGLVTEAFF. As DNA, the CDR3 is TGTGCCAGCAGCTTGGGGGGGACAGGCCTGGTTACTGAAGCTTTCTTT.

CDR3 residues: CASSETGNNEQFF. In DNA form, the CDR3 reads TGTGCCAGCAGTGAAACAGGAAACAATGAGCAGTTCTTC. The V gene is TRBV6-1, the J gene TRBJ2-1; possibly TRBD1 for D (5 bases). The CDR3 extends over 13 amino acids. Per the germline V gene, CDR1 is MNHNS and CDR2 is SASEGT. Deletions cut 2 bases from V and 5 bases from J, with 7 bases between.

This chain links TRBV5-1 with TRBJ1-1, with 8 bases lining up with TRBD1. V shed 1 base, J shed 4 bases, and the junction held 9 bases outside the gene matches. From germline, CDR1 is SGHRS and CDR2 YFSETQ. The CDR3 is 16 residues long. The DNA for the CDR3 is TGCGCCAGCAGCTTGAAGATGCAGGGGGCGAGCACTGAAGCTTTCTTT. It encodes CASSLKMQGASTEAFF.

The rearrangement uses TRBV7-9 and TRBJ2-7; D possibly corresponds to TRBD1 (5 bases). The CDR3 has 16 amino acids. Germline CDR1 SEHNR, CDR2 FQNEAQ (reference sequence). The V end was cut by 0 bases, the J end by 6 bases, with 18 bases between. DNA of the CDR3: TGTGCCAGCAGCTTAGCCCTCAGCGCGACAGCGACCGAGCAGTACTTC. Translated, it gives CASSLALSATATEQYF.

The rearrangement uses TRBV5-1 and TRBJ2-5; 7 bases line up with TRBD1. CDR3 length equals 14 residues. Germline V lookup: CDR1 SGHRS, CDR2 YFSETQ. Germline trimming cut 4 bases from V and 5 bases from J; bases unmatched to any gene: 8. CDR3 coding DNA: TGCGCCAGCAGCGCCCGGGACAGACAGGAGACCCAGTACTTC. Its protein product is CASSARDRQETQYF.

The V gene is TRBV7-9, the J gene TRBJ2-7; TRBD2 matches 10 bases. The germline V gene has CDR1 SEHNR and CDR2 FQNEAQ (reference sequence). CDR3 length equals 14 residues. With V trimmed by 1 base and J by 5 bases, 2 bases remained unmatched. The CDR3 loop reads CASSLGLAGDEQYF. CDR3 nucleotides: TGTGCCAGCAGCTTAGGGCTAGCGGGAGACGAGCAGTACTTC.